This TCR beta chain was captured by sequencing in a study of PD-L1 blockade in urothelial cancer. About the research overall: Prior regimens of chemotherapy numbered 0 to 3 per patient. Median T cell yield per blood sample was 110,000 to 150,000 cells.

Germline CDR1 and CDR2: MNHEY and SMNVEV (reference sequence). The CDR3 sequence is 15 residues long. V trimming: 5 bases; J trimming: 7 bases; junction bases outside the gene matches: 9. Samples were collected from each patient before treatment and during treatment. Each patient gave between 1 and 8 of them in total. Synthetically made TCR analog templates were put into each PCR as spikes. Assay used: immunoSEQ multiplex PCR; TCRdb lists only in-frame clones, some missing. The sample consists of around 100,000 clones, 70% to 85% of them appearing once. The sequence was obtained from a middle-aged man with urothelial cancer. The sequences come from PBMCs, collected around atezolizumab (anti-PD-L1) treatment. The chain combines TRBV27 with TRBJ1-5; 9 nucleotides line up with TRBD1. CDR3 DNA sequence: TGTGCCAGCAGTCCACAGACAGGGGGGGGCCAGCCCCAGCATTTT. Translation gives CASSPQTGGGQPQHF.